The T cell receptor beta chain described here comes from a study of blood T cells in healthy people across ages. Study-level findings and limits: Diversity of TCR beta correlated strongly with naive T cell percentage. Long-lived and aged donors differed, with more naive CD4+ cells and higher diversity in the long-lived. In the absence of known donor CMV status, changes in expanded clonotypes were possibly confounded.

This clonotype was counted only a few times. Its antigen remains unknown. Combining a sample-barcoded 5' primer with a J-beta primer mix, a second PCR ran for 7 to 11 cycles. The yield of each sample was at least 2.5 million CDR3-containing paired-end reads. A single record per CDR3 protein comes from TCRdb applying MiXCR to the 5' RACE reads. The data show approximately 2,000,000 distinct CDR3 sequences, 39% seen once. Trimming shortened V by 2 bases and J by 4 bases, and 12 bases separated the two germline ends. This CDR3 has 13 residues. Germline V gene data show CDR1 as DFQATT and CDR2 as SNEGSKA (reference sequence).

The material sequenced was blood. This rearrangement joins TRBV20-1 to TRBJ2-7; the D is unclear. The receptor comes from a human donor in good health. Written as DNA, the CDR3 is TGCAGTGCTAGATCCTCATCGGGTTACGAGCAGTACTTC. It translates to CSARSSSGYEQYF.